Listed here are 27 T cell receptor beta chains from one sample, sequenced in a study of CD8 T cells in Susac syndrome. The RNA input was roughly 0.45 to 1 ug, and it was reverse transcribed with random hexamers. TCRdb itself ran the immunoSEQ multiplex PCR reads through MiXCR, one entry per CDR3 protein. The sample carries about 190,000 distinct CDR3 sequences, about 94% recorded once. Sequencing input: CD4+ T cells from PBMCs. The receptors derive from a human donor with Susac syndrome.

This rearrangement joins TRBV6-2 or TRBV6-3 to TRBJ2-7; no firm D call. This CDR3 spans 12 amino acids. Germline V CDR1 and CDR2: MNHEY, SVGEGT. Trimming removed 4 bases at V and 7 bases at J, with 11 bases between. Here the CDR3 reads CASSSPFGEQYF. The CDR3 DNA is TGTGCCAGCAGTTCACCCTTCGGAGAGCAGTACTTC.

This sequence joins TRBV20-1 and TRBJ1-2; weak D call: TRBD1 (6 bases). Trimming removed 1 base from V and 6 bases from J, with 15 bases in between. The CDR3 has 14 amino acids. In germline, CDR1 is DFQATT, CDR2 SNEGSKA (reference sequence). CDR3: CSARVSWGRDGYTF. The CDR3 bases are TGCAGTGCTAGAGTATCGTGGGGGCGTGATGGCTACACCTTC.

The chain joins TRBV20-1 to TRBJ2-1; 8 bases are shared with TRBD1. V lost 0 bases and J lost 7; bases outside the gene matches: 20. Looked up from germline, CDR1 is DFQATT and CDR2 is SNEGSKA (reference sequence). The CDR3 totals 19 residues. The CDR3 protein is CSARDPGGQGNAGGNEQFF. In DNA form, the CDR3 reads TGCAGTGCTAGAGATCCCGGCGGACAGGGTAACGCCGGGGGTAATGAGCAGTTCTTC.

V and J are TRBV10-3 and TRBJ1-1; 8 bases match TRBD1. This CDR3 is 15 amino acids long. CDR1 and CDR2 from the germline V gene are ENHRY and SYGVKD. The ends lost 2 bases at V and 5 bases at J; junction bases unmatched: 7. In DNA form, the CDR3 reads TGTGCCATCAGTGAGCCCTCCGGGACAGGAACTGAAGCTTTCTTT. Protein product: CAISEPSGTGTEAFF.

The chain employs TRBV20-1 and TRBJ1-1, with 7 bases aligning to TRBD1. The germline V gene has CDR1 DFQATT and CDR2 SNEGSKA (reference sequence). V lost 3 bases, J lost 0 bases, and 4 bases stayed unmatched. This CDR3 has 14 residues. CDR3 protein: CSASGTGVNTEAFF. CDR3 DNA: TGCAGTGCTAGTGGAACAGGGGTGAACACTGAAGCTTTCTTT.

This chain uses TRBV28 with TRBJ2-7; 8 bases align to TRBD1. This CDR3 spans 12 amino acids. J gave up 0 bases and V 8 bases, and 0 bases lay outside the gene matches. CDR1 is MDHEN and CDR2 is SYDVKM in the germline V gene. The CDR3 DNA sequence: TGTGCCAGCGGGACAGGCTCCTACGAGCAGTACTTC. It specifies CASGTGSYEQYF.

The J gene is TRBJ2-7, the V gene TRBV3-1; perhaps TRBD1 as D (6 bases). Trimming shortened V by 1 base and J by 2 bases, and 15 bases separated the two germline ends. This CDR3 contains 16 residues. CDR1 is LGHDT and CDR2 is YNNKEL in the germline V gene (reference sequence). The CDR3 region is CASSQVQAGDPYEQYF. In DNA form, the CDR3 reads TGTGCCAGCAGCCAAGTTCAAGCAGGGGATCCCTACGAGCAGTACTTC.

This sequence joins TRBV5-4 and TRBJ2-5; D is unresolved. CDR1 and CDR2 (germline): SGHNT, YYREEE (reference sequence). This CDR3 has 14 amino acids. Deletions cut 0 bases from V and 0 bases from J, with 6 bases between. Here the CDR3 reads CASSLDPDQETQYF. The DNA of the CDR3 is TGTGCCAGCAGCTTGGATCCGGACCAAGAGACCCAGTACTTC.

The chain joins TRBV27 to TRBJ2-7; unclear D gene. CDR1 and CDR2 from the germline V gene are MNHEY and SMNVEV (reference sequence). Between the trimmed V and J ends, which lost 5 bases and 6 bases, there was a span of 14 bases. The CDR3 has 13 amino acids. CDR3 amino acids: CASSPGPLREQYF. DNA for the CDR3: TGTGCCAGCAGTCCAGGACCTCTCCGCGAGCAGTACTTC.

The chain combines TRBV19 with TRBJ1-5; D is unclear. The germline V and J ends were trimmed by 5 bases and 2 bases, with 10 bases remaining between them. This CDR3 is 14 amino acids long. Germline CDR1 is LNHDA and CDR2 is SQIVND (reference sequence). DNA of the CDR3: TGTGCCAGTAGTCCTCGGGGAGGCAATCAGCCCCAGCATTTT. Its protein is CASSPRGGNQPQHF.

The chain recombines TRBV30 with TRBJ2-7, with D tentatively TRBD1 or TRBD2 (5 bases each). Germline CDR1 is GTSNPN and CDR2 is SVGIG (reference sequence). Between the trimmed V and J ends, which lost 0 bases and 2 bases, there was a span of 17 bases. This CDR3 is 16 amino acids long. Here the CDR3 DNA reads TGTGCCTGGAGTGTAATTCGGGACCTCGTCACCTACGAGCAGTACTTC. As protein: CAWSVIRDLVTYEQYF.

The chain is built from TRBV4-1 and TRBJ2-7; D may be TRBD2 (6 bases). CDR3 size: 15 residues. From germline, CDR1 is MGHRA and CDR2 YSYEKL. V was clipped by 0 bases and J by 4 bases, with 13 bases between them. The CDR3 spells CASSQDRGKNYEQYF. CDR3 DNA sequence: TGCGCCAGCAGCCAAGATCGGGGGAAGAATTACGAGCAGTACTTC.

The chain is built from TRBV7-9 and TRBJ2-1; D gene ambiguous. Germline V gene sequence: CDR1 SEHNR, CDR2 FQNEAQ (reference sequence). The CDR3 has 14 amino acids. With 2 bases removed from V and 5 bases from J, the gap between germline ends came to 10 bases. The CDR3 spells CASSLIGSHNEQFF. In DNA form, the CDR3 reads TGTGCCAGCAGCTTAATCGGTTCTCACAATGAGCAGTTCTTC.

This clonotype was detected once. The chain carries TRBV15 and TRBJ1-2, with D hard to call. The length of the CDR3 is 15 residues. V lost 3 bases and J lost 6, with 17 bases in between. Germline values: CDR1 LNHNV, CDR2 YYDKDF (reference sequence). The CDR3 is CATSSRRTARDGYTF. CDR3 coding DNA: TGTGCCACCAGCAGTCGCCGGACGGCTCGGGATGGCTACACCTTC.

The chain recombines TRBV30 with TRBJ1-2; the match to TRBD1 covers 7 bases. CDR1 and CDR2 from the germline V gene are GTSNPN and SVGIG (reference sequence). This CDR3 contains 13 residues. Trimming removed 6 bases from V and 4 bases from J; junction bases left unmatched: 8. In DNA, the CDR3 is TGTGCCTGTGGCGGCAGGGGGTTCTATGGCTACACCTTC. Translation: CACGGRGFYGYTF.

The chain joins TRBV20-1 to TRBJ2-1; D gene ambiguous. CDR1 is DFQATT and CDR2 is SNEGSKA in the germline V gene (reference sequence). The V gene lost 7 bases and the J gene lost 7 bases, with 14 bases spanning the gap. The CDR3 length is 12 residues. CDR3 region: CSGAEQMNEQFF. The CDR3 DNA reads TGCAGTGGGGCTGAGCAGATGAATGAGCAGTTCTTC.

This clonotype appeared a single time. The chain carries TRBV30 and TRBJ2-7, with D perhaps being TRBD1 or TRBD2 (6 bases each). Germline CDR1 GTSNPN, CDR2 SVGIG (reference sequence). CDR3 size: 12 residues. Trimming cost V 4 bases and J 2 bases, with 9 bases left between them. In DNA, the CDR3 is TGTGCCTGGAACAGGGAGGCCTACGAGCAGTACTTC. This codes for CAWNREAYEQYF.

The CDR3 coding sequence is TGCAGTGCTGCCAGACTAGCGTCGAATGAGCAGTTCTTC. This gives the protein CSAARLASNEQFF. V gene TRBV20-1 combines with J gene TRBJ2-1, with TRBD2 matching over 8 bases. Germline CDR1 and CDR2: DFQATT and SNEGSKA (reference sequence). This CDR3 spans 13 amino acids. The junction had 7 bases not matched to a gene; V was cut back by 5 bases and J by 7 bases.

This chain uses TRBV11-1 with TRBJ2-2; D is ambiguous. The CDR3 sequence is 15 residues long. The V and J ends lost 5 bases and 1 base respectively, with 11 bases between them. CDR1 and CDR2 from the germline V gene are SGHAT and FQDESV (reference sequence). CDR3 in DNA: TGTGCCAGCAGCCCTATGGCGTTGAACACCGGGGAGCTGTTTTTT. This encodes CASSPMALNTGELFF.

The chain couples TRBV4-3 to TRBJ2-3, with 7 bases aligning to TRBD2. The junction had 11 bases not matched to a gene; V was cut back by 0 bases and J by 2 bases. Germline CDR1 and CDR2: LGHNA and YSLEER. The length of the CDR3 is 18 residues. CDR3 sequence: CASSQDLGAGGITDTQYF. The CDR3, as DNA: TGCGCCAGCAGCCAAGATCTCGGGGCCGGGGGGATCACAGATACGCAGTATTTT.

The chain couples TRBV29-1 to TRBJ2-7; D possibly corresponds to TRBD2 (6 bases). Germline V gene lookup returns CDR1 SQVTM and CDR2 ANQGSEA. V was trimmed by 0 bases and J by 1 base, leaving 7 bases between them. The length of the CDR3 is 13 residues. CDR3 amino acids: CSVEDGGSYEQYF. Written as DNA, the CDR3 is TGCAGCGTTGAAGATGGGGGGTCCTACGAGCAGTACTTC.

The table lists this clonotype with a count of one. The V call is TRBV20-1, the J call TRBJ1-4; TRBD1 matches 7 bases. Per germline, CDR1 DFQATT and CDR2 SNEGSKA (reference sequence). V shed 4 bases and J 6 bases; nucleotides not matched to a gene: 8. CDR3 length: 14 residues. DNA of the CDR3: TGCAGTGCTAACCACAGGGGCGCGGATGAAAAACTGTTTTTT. This translates into CSANHRGADEKLFF.

The chain links TRBV20-1 to TRBJ1-2; D is unresolved. Trimming shortened V by 4 bases and J by 0 bases, and 12 bases separated the two germline ends. Germline CDR1 is DFQATT and CDR2 is SNEGSKA (reference sequence). The CDR3 has 14 residues. The CDR3 nucleotides are TGCAGTGCTACCGTTACGACGACTAACTATGGCTACACCTTC. As protein: CSATVTTTNYGYTF.

This chain links TRBV12-3 or TRBV12-4 with TRBJ1-1, with D unclear. V shed 1 base and J shed 1 base, with 7 bases lying between them. CDR3 length: 14 amino acids. CDR3 sequence (DNA): TGTGCCAGCAGTTTAGTGGGTAGGAACACTGAAGCTTTCTTT. It specifies CASSLVGRNTEAFF.

This chain links TRBV30 with TRBJ2-5; no clear D. The germline V and J ends were trimmed by 0 bases and 7 bases, with 9 bases remaining between them. CDR3 length equals 12 residues. The germline gives CDR1 GTSNPN, CDR2 SVGIG (reference sequence). Here the CDR3 DNA reads TGTGCCTGGAGTGTATTGACCGCGACCCAGTACTTC. It translates to CAWSVLTATQYF.

The genes are TRBV30 and TRBJ2-2; TRBD1 agrees at 11 bases. The germline gives CDR1 GTSNPN, CDR2 SVGIG (reference sequence). The trim removed 2 bases at V and 5 bases at J, leaving 7 bases unmatched. The CDR3 has 16 amino acids. The CDR3 nucleotides read TGTGCCTGGAGTTTTCGGACAGGGGGCACGACCGGGGAGCTGTTTTTT. Translated, it gives CAWSFRTGGTTGELFF.

The rearrangement joins TRBV7-8 to TRBJ1-1; no definite D call. V was trimmed by 5 bases and J by 1 base, leaving 11 bases between them. This CDR3 spans 14 amino acids. Germline-derived CDR1 and CDR2 are SGHVS and FQNEAQ. This CDR3 is CASSPVIENTEAFF. In nucleotides, the CDR3 is TGTGCCAGCAGCCCCGTCATAGAGAACACTGAAGCTTTCTTT. Full variable domain (missing parts from reference TRBV7-8 and TRBJ1-1): GAGVSQSPRYKVAKRGQDVALRCDPISGHVSLFWYQQALGQGPEFLTYFQNEAQLDKSGLPSDRFFAERPEGSVSTLKIQRTQQEDSAVYLCASSPVIENTEAFFGQGTRLTVV.